A selection of T cell receptor beta chains follows, all from one sample in a study of early T cells in non-severe SARS-CoV-2 infection. TCRdb re-analysed the 5' RACE reads in MiXCR, keeping a single row per CDR3 protein. The repertoire includes tens of thousands of distinct CDR3 sequences, roughly 13% of them detected once, and approximately 4.8% sits in the top ten. What was sequenced was whole blood. All receptors derive from an adult who was a healthcare worker with PCR-confirmed SARS-CoV-2 infection or an uninfected control (not recorded which). Each CDR3 is given with its conserved first and last residue. The D gene is left open where the match is weak. The size entry is marked missing in some rows and otherwise reads once, few, many or a size class.

V	J	size	D	DNA	CDR3
TRBV2	TRBJ1-1	-	-	TGTGCCAGCAGTCCCCGAGGGGCCACTGAAGCTTTCTTT	CASSPRGATEAFF
TRBV28	TRBJ2-3	many	TRBD1	TGTGCCAGCAGTTTATTCTCCGACAGGGGGGCAGATACGCAGTATTTT	CASSLFSDRGADTQYF
TRBV6-5	TRBJ2-1	-	TRBD2	TGTGCCAGCAGTTACGGGACTAGCGGGAGGTCTGAGCAGTTCTTC	CASSYGTSGRSEQFF
TRBV20-1	TRBJ1-4	few	-	TGCAGTGCTCAGGGGCCAACTAATGAAAAACTGTTTTTT	CSAQGPTNEKLFF
TRBV5-1	TRBJ1-5	many	TRBD1	TGCGCCAGCAGCTTGGTGACAGGGGATAGCAATCAGCCCCAGCATTTT	CASSLVTGDSNQPQHF
TRBV6-2/TRBV6-3	TRBJ1-2	-	TRBD1	TGTGCCAGCAGACCGGACAGGAACTATGGCTACACCTTC	CASRPDRNYGYTF
TRBV14	TRBJ2-7	few	TRBD2	TGTGCCAGCAGCCCGACATGGGGAACTAGCGGGGGCCGTAGCTCCTACGAGCAGTACTTC	CASSPTWGTSGGRSSYEQYF
TRBV27	TRBJ2-4	few	TRBD2	TGTGCCAGCAGTCGCGGGGGAGCGGGGGGTTTTGGAAACATTCAGTACTTC	CASSRGGAGGFGNIQYF
TRBV4-1	TRBJ2-1	many	TRBD1	TGCGCCAGCAGCTCGGGACAGTTGAGGGGGAACAATGAGCAGTTCTTC	CASSSGQLRGNNEQFF
TRBV19	TRBJ2-2	-	TRBD2	TGTGCCAGTAGTATACAAGCGGGAACGGTCGGGGAGCTGTTTTTT	CASSIQAGTVGELFF
TRBV28	TRBJ2-7	many	-	TGTGCCAGCAGCGCCCAGTGGGGGGACGGGTACGAGCAGTACTTC	CASSAQWGDGYEQYF
TRBV19	TRBJ2-1	-	TRBD2	TGTGCCAGTAGTACCCCGGATAGCGGGAGGAATGAGCAGTTCTTC	CASSTPDSGRNEQFF
TRBV12-3/TRBV12-4	TRBJ1-2	many	TRBD1	TGTGCCAGCAGTTTTATCGCAGGGGGCCTCTACACCTTC	CASSFIAGGLYTF
TRBV7-8	TRBJ1-4	many	-	TGTGCCAGCAGCTTCCGTGGACAGTTTGAAAAACTGTTTTTT	CASSFRGQFEKLFF
TRBV6-2/TRBV6-3	TRBJ2-2	-	-	TGTGCCAGCAGAAAAACGGGCACCGGGGAGCTGTTTTTT	CASRKTGTGELFF
TRBV3-1	TRBJ2-6	few	-	TGTGCCAGCAGCCTCCCTCGGGGGCCAACTGGGGCCAACGTCCTGACTTTC	CASSLPRGPTGANVLTF
TRBV10-3	TRBJ2-3	many	TRBD1	TGTGCCACCAGACAGGGCCCAGATACGCAGTATTTT	CATRQGPDTQYF
TRBV6-6	TRBJ2-7	many	TRBD1	TGTGCCAGCAGTTACTCCTACAGGGGGAAAATCTACGAGCAGTACTTC	CASSYSYRGKIYEQYF
TRBV11-3	TRBJ2-1	many	TRBD2	TGTGCCAGCAGCTTACTAGCGGGAAGCTCCTACAATGAGCAGTTCTTC	CASSLLAGSSYNEQFF
TRBV7-9	TRBJ1-5	few	-	TGTGCCAGCAGCTTAGGCGGACTCAATCAGCCCCAGCATTTT	CASSLGGLNQPQHF
TRBV7-8	TRBJ1-1	many	TRBD1	TGTGCCAGCAGCCGCTCCGGGACAGGGGTAATGAACACTGAAGCTTTCTTT	CASSRSGTGVMNTEAFF
TRBV20-1	TRBJ2-1	many	-	TGCAGTGCCCTTAGGCCTCTAGGCAATGAGCAGTTCTTC	CSALRPLGNEQFF
TRBV7-2	TRBJ1-6	many	TRBD1	TGTGCCAGCAGCTTAACCGGACAGGGGGATTCACCCCTCCACTTT	CASSLTGQGDSPLHF
TRBV6-6	TRBJ1-3	-	-	TGTGCCAGCAGCCCCCCCGCCACGGCTGGAAACACCATATATTTT	CASSPPATAGNTIYF
TRBV7-7	TRBJ2-2	few	TRBD1	TGTGCCAGCAGCCGACAGGGGACCGGGGAGCTGTTTTTT	CASSRQGTGELFF
TRBV28	TRBJ1-6	-	TRBD1	TGTGCCAGCAGTTTTCCATTGAGCGGGACAGGGGGAAATTCACCCCTCCACTTT	CASSFPLSGTGGNSPLHF
TRBV6-5	TRBJ1-5	-	-	TGTGCCAGCAGTTACTCGAGTACCGGCCAGCCCCAGCATTTT	CASSYSSTGQPQHF
TRBV5-1	TRBJ2-2	-	-	TGCGCCAGCATGAACCGAAACACCGGGGAGCTGTTTTTT	CASMNRNTGELFF
TRBV7-9	TRBJ2-7	many	-	TGTGCCAGCAGCGGCGACGGGAGATACGAGCAGTACTTC	CASSGDGRYEQYF
TRBV15	TRBJ2-7	many	-	TGTGCCACCAGCGACAGTACCCTCTCCTACGAGCAGTACTTC	CATSDSTLSYEQYF
TRBV9	TRBJ2-7	-	-	TGTGCCAGCAGCGTAACCCCCCTCTCCTACGAGCAGTACTTC	CASSVTPLSYEQYF
TRBV29-1	TRBJ1-2	-	-	TGCAGCGTGGGCTCAGCCGTCAGTGGCTACACCTTC	CSVGSAVSGYTF
TRBV27	TRBJ2-7	many	TRBD2	TGTGCCAGCAGCTATAGCGGGGGGACCTACGAGCAGTACTTC	CASSYSGGTYEQYF
TRBV7-7	TRBJ2-5	many	-	TGTGCCAGCAGCTTCTCGGGCCAAGAGACCCAGTACTTC	CASSFSGQETQYF
TRBV7-3	TRBJ2-3	-	TRBD2	TGTGTCAGCAGCTTAGCGGGACTAGCGGGAGTAACGGATACGCAGTATTTT	CVSSLAGLAGVTDTQYF
TRBV6-2/TRBV6-3	TRBJ2-1	-	-	TGTGCCAGTTCTTCACGGCTAGCTAAGGGGGATGAGCAGTTCTTC	CASSSRLAKGDEQFF
TRBV5-4	TRBJ2-2	many	TRBD1	TGTGCCAGCAGGGACAGGGTTGGGGAGCTGTTTTTT	CASRDRVGELFF
TRBV29-1	TRBJ1-2	many	-	TGCAGCGTTGGAATTTGGAGGGGAAGTGACTATGGCTACACCTTC	CSVGIWRGSDYGYTF
TRBV5-1	TRBJ1-6	-	-	TGCGCCAGCAGCTTGTGGTCAGGGGATATACGATCACCCCTCCACTTT	CASSLWSGDIRSPLHF
TRBV6-2/TRBV6-3	TRBJ2-4	-	-	TGTGCCAGCAGCCTCCCCAAAAACATTCAGTACTTC	CASSLPKNIQYF
TRBV7-9	TRBJ2-1	few	TRBD1	TGTGCCAGCAGCCCCACGACAGGGTCAATCAATGAGCAGTTCTTC	CASSPTTGSINEQFF
TRBV5-1	TRBJ2-5	-	-	TGCGCCAGCAGCACAAATGGGGTTAGGACGCCCTTAGTGCAAGAGACCCAGTACTTC	CASSTNGVRTPLVQETQYF
TRBV20-1	TRBJ2-7	few	-	TGCAGTGCTAGGGACAGCCCTTTCCTCACCTACGAGCAGTACTTC	CSARDSPFLTYEQYF
TRBV5-1	TRBJ2-5	few	-	TGCGCCAGCAGCTTGGGGACTGTCCAAGAGACCCAGTACTTC	CASSLGTVQETQYF
TRBV29-1	TRBJ2-5	few	TRBD1	TGCAGCGCAGGTGCCGGGACAGGGAAAGAGACCCAGTACTTC	CSAGAGTGKETQYF
TRBV25-1	TRBJ2-4	-	-	TGTGCCAGCAGTGAATATAGAGGGTACATTCAGTACTTC	CASSEYRGYIQYF
TRBV5-5	TRBJ2-7	once	-	TGTGCCAGCAGCTTCGCCGGGTCCATCAACCGAAGATTCTACGAGCAGTACTTC	CASSFAGSINRRFYEQYF
TRBV6-6	TRBJ2-2	-	-	TGTGCCAGCAGCCCAGGGGCCGGGGAGCTGTTTTTT	CASSPGAGELFF
TRBV29-1	TRBJ1-2	-	-	TGCAGCGTTGGGACGGAGGGCTACACCTTC	CSVGTEGYTF
TRBV20-1	TRBJ2-7	many	TRBD1	TGCAGTGCTAGAGATGGGACAGGGGGCAACACATGGCGGTCCGAGCAGTACTTC	CSARDGTGGNTWRSEQYF
TRBV7-8	TRBJ1-2	few	-	TGTGCCAGCAGCCCGTCTCGGGTACCAAACTATGGCTACACCTTC	CASSPSRVPNYGYTF
TRBV6-1	TRBJ1-1	many	-	TGTGCCAGCAGATTTTCTGACAGCACTGAAGCTTTCTTT	CASRFSDSTEAFF
TRBV7-9	TRBJ1-1	many	-	TGTGCCAGCAGCTTAGGAGGCAGTTACACTGAAGCTTTCTTT	CASSLGGSYTEAFF
TRBV3-1	TRBJ2-7	-	-	TGTGCCAGCGGTCAGTTATCCTACGAGCAGTACTTC	CASGQLSYEQYF
TRBV5-4	TRBJ2-3	-	TRBD2	TGTGCCAGCAGCTTATTCGAGCGGGGGGACACAGATACGCAGTATTTT	CASSLFERGDTDTQYF
TRBV20-1	TRBJ1-1	many	-	TGCAGTGCTAGTAACGGACAGAACACTGAAGCTTTCTTT	CSASNGQNTEAFF
TRBV4-1	TRBJ2-7	few	-	TGCGCCAGCAGCGTCCGGACTGACTACGAGCAGTACTTC	CASSVRTDYEQYF